This is a list of T cell receptor beta chains from one sample in a study of shared clonotypes between healthy human individuals. Clones were read by immunoSEQ multiplex PCR, and TCRdb kept only the in-frame ones, dropping some. Of some 2.3 million clones detected, over 85% appear once; the ten largest clones hold approximately 0.4%. Sequencing used naive CD4+ T cells from PBMCs. The receptors were gathered from a young man in good health. Some clones in this sample may be carry-over from other donors' samples. Each CDR3 is given with its conserved first and last residue. Each record gives: clone size, J gene, D gene, V gene, CDR3 protein, CDR3 DNA. D genes are given only for firm matches. Clone size, where shown, is once, few, many, or a class for clones that have expanded.

>-|TRBJ2-6|-|TRBV19
CASRGGWLSSGANVLTF
TGTGCCAGTAGAGGGGGGTGGCTGAGCTCTGGGGCCAACGTCCTGACTTTC
>-|TRBJ2-7|TRBD1|TRBV6-6
CASSYGRDRGYEQYF
TGTGCCAGCAGTTACGGGAGGGACAGGGGCTACGAGCAGTACTTC
>-|TRBJ2-2|-|TRBV28
CASRVQAGELFF
TGTGCCAGCAGGGTGCAGGCCGGGGAGCTGTTTTTT
>-|TRBJ2-1|-|TRBV4-2
CASSQGQENNEQFF
TGTGCCAGCAGCCAAGGGCAGGAGAACAATGAGCAGTTCTTC
>-|TRBJ2-2|-|TRBV10-1
CASSESGVNTGELFF
TGCGCCAGCAGTGAGTCTGGCGTAAACACCGGGGAGCTGTTTTTT
>-|TRBJ2-1|TRBD1|TRBV6-5
CASSRQGVYEQFF
TGTGCCAGCAGTAGACAGGGGGTCTATGAGCAGTTCTTC
>few|TRBJ1-1|TRBD1|TRBV5-6
CASSFSGQVAFF
TGTGCCAGCAGCTTCTCCGGACAGGTCGCTTTCTTT
>-|TRBJ2-7|-|TRBV4-1
CASSQAPLIAYEQYF
TGCGCCAGCAGCCAAGCCCCGCTTATCGCCTACGAGCAGTACTTC
>-|TRBJ2-3|-|TRBV27
CASSLAGLGTDTQYF
TGTGCCAGCAGTTTGGCGGGGTTGGGCACAGATACGCAGTATTTT
>-|TRBJ2-1|-|TRBV23-1
CASSQSPGKNEQFF
TGCGCCAGCAGTCAATCCCCGGGGAAGAATGAGCAGTTCTTC
>-|TRBJ1-1|-|TRBV25-1
CASSELSLTGAEAFF
TGTGCCAGCAGTGAATTATCATTAACGGGCGCCGAAGCTTTCTTT
>-|TRBJ1-1|-|TRBV18
CASSISRTNTEAFF
TGTGCCAGCTCAATTTCCAGGACGAACACTGAAGCTTTCTTT
>-|TRBJ2-1|-|TRBV13
CASSSPGDRYNEQFF
TGTGCCAGCAGCTCACCAGGAGATCGCTACAATGAGCAGTTCTTC
>-|TRBJ1-5|-|TRBV6-5
CASSYRPGLNQPQHF
TGTGCCAGCAGTTACAGGCCGGGATTAAATCAGCCCCAGCATTTT
>-|TRBJ1-5|TRBD1|TRBV30
CAWSAGQGPGNQPQHF
TGTGCCTGGAGTGCAGGACAGGGTCCTGGCAATCAGCCCCAGCATTTT
>-|TRBJ2-1|-|TRBV5-1
CASRPTTGIYNEQFF
TGCGCCAGCAGACCCACAACAGGGATTTACAATGAGCAGTTCTTC
>once|TRBJ2-5|-|TRBV5-1
CASSLQGGQETQYF
TGCGCCAGCAGCTTACAGGGAGGCCAAGAGACCCAGTACTTC
>-|TRBJ2-2|-|TRBV28
CASSLADQYTGELFF
TGTGCCAGCAGTTTAGCGGACCAATACACCGGGGAGCTGTTTTTT
>-|TRBJ2-3|-|TRBV10-1
CASSDRGEADTQYF
TGCGCCAGCAGTGATAGGGGGGAAGCAGATACGCAGTATTTT
>-|TRBJ1-3|-|TRBV30
CAWSVGRTNSGNTIYF
TGTGCCTGGAGTGTTGGGCGGACAAACTCTGGAAACACCATATATTTT
>-|TRBJ1-1|-|TRBV7-8
CASSPQGLLNTEAFF
TGTGCCAGCAGCCCCCAAGGACTCCTGAACACTGAAGCTTTCTTT
>once|TRBJ1-4|-|TRBV25-1
CASSDSGLANEKLFF
TGTGCCAGCAGTGACTCAGGGTTGGCTAATGAAAAACTGTTTTTT
>-|TRBJ1-2|TRBD1|TRBV9
CASSVGETGVRSGYTF
TGTGCCAGCAGCGTAGGAGAGACAGGGGTGAGGAGTGGCTACACCTTC
>-|TRBJ1-2|-|TRBV28
CASSLSMRGLLDGYTF
TGTGCCAGCAGTTTATCTATGCGTGGGCTATTGGATGGCTACACCTTC
>once|TRBJ1-1|-|TRBV14
CASSHLDRNTEAFF
TGTGCCAGCAGCCATTTAGACAGGAACACTGAAGCTTTCTTT
>-|TRBJ2-1|-|TRBV18
CASSPPRLSYNEQFF
TGTGCCAGCTCACCACCGCGACTATCCTACAATGAGCAGTTCTTC
>-|TRBJ2-1|TRBD2|TRBV5-1
CASSPGTSRGYNEQFF
TGCGCCAGCAGCCCAGGGACTAGCAGAGGCTACAATGAGCAGTTCTTC
>-|TRBJ1-3|-|TRBV28
CASSLSGTPRNTIYF
TGTGCCAGCAGTTTAAGTGGGACCCCTAGAAACACCATATATTTT
>-|TRBJ1-2|-|TRBV9
CASSPTSGAVYGYTF
TGTGCCAGCAGCCCGACCTCAGGCGCTGTTTATGGCTACACCTTC
>-|TRBJ1-2|-|TRBV5-1
CASSLLPSRNSYTF
TGCGCCAGCAGCTTGTTGCCGTCGCGAAATAGCTACACCTTC
>-|TRBJ2-3|-|TRBV5-4
CASSLRGVTDTQYF
TGTGCCAGCAGCTTGAGGGGAGTGACAGATACGCAGTATTTT
>-|TRBJ2-1|TRBD2|TRBV6-4
CASSDTLAGGGRYNEQFF
TGTGCCAGCAGTGACACACTAGCGGGAGGGGGCAGGTACAATGAGCAGTTCTTC
>-|TRBJ2-7|-|TRBV5-8
CASSLVGPYEQYF
TGTGCCAGCAGCTTGGTTGGTCCCTACGAGCAGTACTTC
>-|TRBJ1-1|-|TRBV29-1
CSVVDFHTEAFF
TGCAGCGTTGTTGATTTCCACACTGAAGCTTTCTTT
>-|TRBJ2-7|TRBD1|TRBV7-9
CASSRQGDEQYF
TGTGCCAGCAGCCGACAGGGAGACGAGCAGTACTTC
>-|TRBJ1-2|-|TRBV6-1
CASSESGLGGGHGYTF
TGTGCCAGCAGTGAAAGCGGCTTGGGGGGCGGCCATGGCTACACCTTC
>-|TRBJ2-5|-|TRBV28
CASGGAREETQYF
TGTGCCAGCGGGGGGGCGCGGGAAGAGACCCAGTACTTC
>-|TRBJ1-6|-|TRBV7-9
CASSFYSTANNSPLHF
TGTGCCAGCAGCTTTTATTCGACAGCCAATAATTCACCCCTCCACTTT
>-|TRBJ2-7|-|TRBV28
CASRLSSYEQYF
TGTGCCAGCCGACTAAGCTCCTACGAGCAGTACTTC
>-|TRBJ2-5|-|TRBV5-1
CASSLDSFRETQYF
TGCGCCAGCAGCTTGGATTCCTTTAGGGAGACCCAGTACTTC
>-|TRBJ1-2|-|TRBV28
CASNIEVAGGYTF
TGTGCCAGCAATATTGAAGTGGCGGGTGGCTACACCTTC
>-|TRBJ2-7|-|TRBV5-1
CASTLTGTYEQYF
TGCGCCAGCACCTTGACAGGAACCTACGAGCAGTACTTC
>-|TRBJ2-7|-|TRBV7-8
CASSLDLDEQYF
TGTGCCAGCAGCTTAGACTTGGACGAGCAGTACTTC
>few|TRBJ2-2|TRBD1|TRBV18
CASSPGQLLAGELFF
TGTGCCAGCTCACCGGGACAGCTCCTCGCCGGGGAGCTGTTTTTT
>once|TRBJ2-2|TRBD1|TRBV6-5
CASRKWDRAGELFF
TGTGCCAGCAGAAAATGGGACAGGGCCGGGGAGCTGTTTTTT
>-|TRBJ2-5|-|TRBV2
CASSFRGREETQYF
TGTGCCAGCAGCTTCAGGGGAAGAGAAGAGACCCAGTACTTC
>-|TRBJ2-7|-|TRBV18
CASSPSGPYEQYF
TGTGCCAGCTCACCGTCGGGTCCCTACGAGCAGTACTTC
>-|TRBJ2-7|-|TRBV6-6
CASSYRGRVYEQYF
TGTGCCAGCAGTTACAGGGGGAGGGTCTACGAGCAGTACTTC
>-|TRBJ1-2|TRBD1|TRBV27
CASGPRQGRLIYGYTF
TGTGCCAGCGGACCTCGACAGGGGAGACTGATCTATGGCTACACCTTC